The T cell receptor beta chain described here comes from a study of beta chain features in type 1 diabetes. General observations from the study: Although PCR might favor shorter templates, it would do so equally in patients and controls. The VDJ junctions of type 1 diabetes patients carried fewer insertions and more deletions. In every one of the four CD4+ subsets, TCRB CDR3s were moderately but significantly shorter in Type 1 diabetes patients.

Looked up from germline, CDR1 is SNHLY and CDR2 is FYNNEI. The CDR3 runs 14 residues. The ends were cut back, 7 bases at V and 0 bases at J, with 12 bases in the middle. As every portion of the isolated RNA was reverse transcribed, the sequencing read expressed TCRB transcripts. Approximately 3.6 million reads per sample were averaged for naive, central memory and regulatory samples. Method: immunoSEQ multiplex PCR; TCRdb's copy keeps in-frame clones and lacks some. The sample comprises about 280,000 clones, 15% of which are singletons, and roughly 0.015% rests with the top ten. CD4+ naive, central memory, regulatory and stem cell-like memory subsets were isolated by sorting on CD45RO/CCR7/CD25/CD127/CD95/CD27. This clone was detected only a few times. Its antigen is not known.

Input material: naive CD4+ T cells from blood. This sequence was found in a man aged 18 to 29 with type 1 diabetes. The chain carries TRBV2 and TRBJ1-2, with D unresolved. The CDR3 DNA sequence: TGTGCCAGCATTGGTTTGAGGGCTAACTATGGCTACACCTTC. It specifies CASIGLRANYGYTF.